Following are 24 T cell receptor beta chains from one sample sequenced in a study of T cells after yellow fever vaccination. TCRdb redid the calling of the 5' RACE reads with MiXCR, one entry per CDR3 protein. Of about 350,000 distinct CDR3 sequences listed, approximately 12% are singletons. Sequencing was performed on CD4+ T cells sorted from PBMCs, taken 15 days after the yellow fever booster vaccination. These TCRs come from a man between 18 and 29 years old who received the YFV17D yellow fever vaccine.

This clonotype was detected a few times. J is TRBJ1-2 and V is TRBV7-2; unclear D gene. V was clipped by 5 bases and J by 2 bases, with 12 bases between them. CDR1 and CDR2 (germline): SGHTA, FQGNSA. The CDR3 is made up of 14 amino acids. The CDR3 nucleotides are TGTGCCAGCAGCCGGCTCCCGTCCAACTATGGCTACACCTTC. Translating it yields CASSRLPSNYGYTF.

This clonotype showed up many times. This rearrangement joins TRBV7-8 to TRBJ1-2, with unresolved D. The ends were cut back, 2 bases at V and 4 bases at J, with 17 bases in the middle. Looked up from germline, CDR1 is SGHVS and CDR2 is FQNEAQ. CDR3 length equals 16 residues. The CDR3 sequence is CASSLSTGLTPYGYTF. The CDR3 coding sequence is TGTGCCAGCAGCTTATCGACCGGACTGACCCCCTATGGCTACACCTTC.

This clonotype showed up many times. This chain links TRBV9 with TRBJ1-1, with D unclear. V shed 4 bases and J shed 1 base, with 11 bases lying between them. Looked up from germline, CDR1 is SGDLS and CDR2 is YYNGEE. The CDR3 is 14 residues long. This chain's CDR3 is CASSKRTGNTEAFF. The CDR3 nucleotides read TGTGCCAGCAGCAAGCGGACGGGGAACACTGAAGCTTTCTTT.

In this sample, this clonotype turned up many times. The V and J genes are TRBV4-3 and TRBJ2-1; possibly TRBD1 for D (6 bases). Between the trimmed V and J ends, which lost 1 base and 6 bases, there was a span of 13 bases. The CDR3 contains 15 residues. The germline V gene has CDR1 LGHNA and CDR2 YSLEER. Here the CDR3 reads CASSQVVTGGNEQFF. CDR3 nucleotide sequence: TGCGCCAGCAGCCAAGTGGTGACAGGCGGCAATGAGCAGTTCTTC.

The V call is TRBV19, the J call TRBJ2-1; possibly TRBD2 for D (6 bases). V was shortened by 3 bases and J by 6 bases, with 18 bases between the two germline ends. In germline, CDR1 is LNHDA, CDR2 SQIVND (reference sequence). This CDR3 is 16 amino acids long. CDR3 protein: CASSIRDSLGGNEQFF. As DNA, the CDR3 is TGTGCCAGTAGTATCCGGGACTCCCTCGGGGGCAATGAGCAGTTCTTC.

V is TRBV6-2 or TRBV6-3 and J is TRBJ2-2; D might be TRBD1 (5 bases). Trimming left V 0 bases short and J 1 base short, with 9 bases between. The CDR3 runs to 16 residues. Germline CDR1 MNHEY, CDR2 SVGEGT. As DNA, the CDR3 is TGTGCCAGCAGTTACTCGAGCAGGGAGAACACCGGGGAGCTGTTTTTT. It translates to CASSYSSRENTGELFF.

J is TRBJ2-5 and V is TRBV20-1; D possibly matches TRBD1 or TRBD2 (5 bases each). Germline V gene sequence: CDR1 DFQATT, CDR2 SNEGSKA (reference sequence). V dropped 0 bases and J dropped 2 bases, with 13 bases sitting between them. The CDR3 contains 15 residues. The CDR3 is CSARERDQSQETQYF. The CDR3 DNA is TGCAGTGCTAGAGAAAGGGACCAATCACAAGAGACCCAGTACTTC.

V and J are TRBV6-2 or TRBV6-3 and TRBJ2-1, with D tentatively TRBD2 (6 bases). The V end was cut by 2 bases, the J end by 3 bases, with 11 bases between. CDR3 length equals 15 residues. Germline assignment: CDR1 MNHEY and CDR2 SVGEGT. CDR3 bases: TGTGCCAGCAGTTACGGGCAGGGAGGCTACAATGAGCAGTTCTTC. Encoded protein: CASSYGQGGYNEQFF.

The chain is built from TRBV3-1 and TRBJ2-2; possibly TRBD1 or TRBD2 for D (5 bases each). Germline CDR1 and CDR2: LGHDT and YNNKEL (reference sequence). Trimming took off 4 bases at V and 7 bases at J, with 13 bases between the two ends. The CDR3 runs 14 residues. The CDR3 reads CASSRREGSGELFF. In nucleotides, the CDR3 is TGTGCCAGCAGCCGAAGAGAGGGGAGCGGGGAGCTGTTTTTT.

J is TRBJ2-2 and V is TRBV20-1, with a tentative D call TRBD2 (7 bases). The CDR3 sequence is 14 residues long. Germline-derived CDR1 and CDR2 are DFQATT and SNEGSKA (reference sequence). The V end lost 2 bases, the J end lost 4 bases, and 11 bases lay between the germline ends. CDR3 DNA: TGCAGTGCTAGACGGGGGGCCTCCACCGGGGAGCTGTTTTTT. Its protein product is CSARRGASTGELFF.

This rearrangement joins TRBV4-1 to TRBJ2-5, with TRBD2 as a possible D gene (5 bases). Per the germline V gene, CDR1 is MGHRA and CDR2 is YSYEKL. There are 14 residues in the CDR3. The V end was cut by 1 base, the J end by 1 base, with 7 bases between. CDR3 region: CASSQVGLQETQYF. The CDR3 DNA is TGCGCCAGCAGCCAAGTCGGACTCCAAGAGACCCAGTACTTC.

This chain joins TRBV4-3 and TRBJ2-1; 8 bases align to TRBD2. This CDR3 is built from 16 residues. The germline V gene encodes CDR1 LGHNA and CDR2 YSLEER. The junction had 9 bases not matched to a gene; V was cut back by 1 base and J by 7 bases. The CDR3: CASSQGSSGHGNEQFF. The DNA of the CDR3 is TGCGCCAGCAGCCAAGGGTCTAGCGGGCATGGAAATGAGCAGTTCTTC.

This clonotype was observed many times. V is TRBV7-8 and J is TRBJ1-1; tentatively, D is TRBD1 (6 bases). The germline V and J ends were trimmed by 4 bases and 8 bases, with 14 bases remaining between them. The V gene's germline CDR1 is SGHVS and CDR2 FQNEAQ. The CDR3 covers 13 residues. The CDR3 sequence: CASSSDRGGEAFF. In DNA form, the CDR3 reads TGTGCCAGCAGCTCAGACAGAGGGGGGGAAGCTTTCTTT.

The chain recombines TRBV5-1 with TRBJ2-7; 16 bases are shared with TRBD2. After removal of 7 bases from V and 4 bases from J, the junction contained 8 bases not matched to a gene. The CDR3 is 16 residues long. Germline CDR1 SGHRS, CDR2 YFSETQ. CDR3 in DNA: TGCGCCAGCCATCCGGGACTAGCGGGGGGGGCGTACGAGCAGTACTTC. The encoded protein is CASHPGLAGGAYEQYF. Based on the CDR3 plus reference TRBV5-1 and TRBJ2-7, the full variable domain is KAGVTQTPRYLIKTRGQQVTLSCSPISGHRSVSWYQQTPGQGLQFLFEYFSETQRNKGNFPGRFSGRQFSNSRSEMNVSTLELGDSALYLCASHPGLAGGAYEQYFGPGTRLTVT.

This clonotype has just a few counts. The CDR3 nucleotides read TGTGCCAGCAAACGAGGGGAAAGGGTTTACGGGGAGCTGTTTTTT. It is translated as CASKRGERVYGELFF. The chain has TRBV2 and TRBJ2-2, with D perhaps assigned TRBD1 or TRBD2 (5 bases each). Trimming removed 7 bases at V and 7 bases at J, with 19 bases between. This CDR3 spans 15 amino acids. CDR1 is SNHLY, CDR2 FYNNEI, per germline.

The chain joins TRBV4-3 to TRBJ2-1; the D gene is possibly TRBD2 (6 bases). This CDR3 has 15 residues. The V and J ends lost 4 bases and 6 bases respectively, with 16 bases between them. Germline lookup yields CDR1 LGHNA and CDR2 YSLEER. CDR3 sequence: CASSRSRGLVNEQFF. The CDR3 DNA follows: TGCGCCAGCAGCCGATCACGGGGGTTGGTCAATGAGCAGTTCTTC.

With respect to this clonotype: A much bigger clone sits one base away, suggesting this may be a read error. The gene calls are TRBV12-3 or TRBV12-4 and TRBJ2-3, with D possibly matching TRBD2 (7 bases). The V end lost 6 bases, the J end lost 0 bases, and 16 bases lay between the germline ends. The CDR3 runs to 16 residues. The CDR3: CASRLVGGLSTDTQYF. The CDR3 DNA follows: TGTGCCAGCAGGCTAGTGGGGGGGCTAAGCACAGATACGCAGTATTTT.

This clonotype has only a few counts. The V gene is TRBV5-1, the J gene TRBJ2-5; D unresolved. The CDR3 is made up of 15 amino acids. Trimming shortened V by 0 bases and J by 1 base, and 10 bases separated the two germline ends. Per germline, CDR1 SGHRS and CDR2 YFSETQ. The CDR3 nucleotides read TGCGCCAGCAGCTTGGTCCGGCAGGTCCAAGAGACCCAGTACTTC. It yields the protein CASSLVRQVQETQYF.

This clonotype was seen at least ten times. The V call is TRBV10-3, the J call TRBJ1-1, with 11 bases matching TRBD1. The junction had 0 bases not matched to a gene; V was cut back by 6 bases and J by 3 bases. CDR1 is ENHRY, CDR2 SYGVKD, per germline. The CDR3 contains 13 residues. The CDR3 loop reads CAIRGQGDTEAFF. The CDR3 DNA reads as TGTGCCATCAGGGGACAGGGGGACACTGAAGCTTTCTTT.

The rearrangement joins TRBV5-1 to TRBJ2-2; 7 nucleotides agree with TRBD1. The CDR3 loop spans 19 amino acids. V gave up 2 bases and J gave up 0 bases; unmatched junction bases: 13. CDR1 is SGHRS, CDR2 YFSETQ, per germline. The CDR3 protein is CASSLERDRHSANTGELFF. CDR3 nucleotide sequence: TGCGCCAGCAGCTTAGAACGGGACAGACACTCGGCGAACACCGGGGAGCTGTTTTTT.

This clonotype was recorded a few times. V gene TRBV11-2 combines with J gene TRBJ2-7, with D perhaps assigned TRBD1 or TRBD2 (6 bases each). V was clipped by 6 bases and J by 4 bases, with 22 bases between them. CDR1 and CDR2 from the germline V gene are SGHAT and FQNNGV. The CDR3 consists of 16 residues. CDR3 sequence (DNA): TGTGCCAGCAGGGCAATCAGGGGTAGGAGCGGGTACGAGCAGTACTTC. The encoded protein is CASRAIRGRSGYEQYF.

This clonotype was seen a few times. The rearrangement uses TRBV15 and TRBJ1-3; no definite D call. The V and J ends lost 1 base and 3 bases respectively, with 16 bases between them. CDR3 length: 17 residues. CDR1 and CDR2 (germline): LNHNV, YYDKDF (reference sequence). CDR3 amino acids: CATSRGGQYSNGNTIYF. For the CDR3, the DNA is TGTGCCACCAGCAGAGGCGGGCAGTATTCTAATGGAAACACCATATATTTT.

CDR3 sequence: CASSHGLVRAGVERYF. The CDR3 nucleotides are TGCGCCAGCAGCCACGGCTTGGTGCGAGCTGGAGTCGAGCGGTATTTT. The V and J genes are TRBV4-1 and TRBJ2-3; D unresolved. The V gene's germline CDR1 is MGHRA and CDR2 YSYEKL. The V and J ends lost 3 bases and 14 bases respectively, with 27 bases between them. The CDR3 covers 16 residues.

The chain links TRBV7-8 to TRBJ2-5, with D unclear. The V gene's germline CDR1 is SGHVS and CDR2 FQNEAQ. Trimming pared 5 bases from V and 5 bases from J, leaving 15 bases between. The CDR3 consists of 14 residues. CDR3 DNA sequence: TGTGCCAGCAGCCCCCCCTACTCCGGGGAGACCCAGTACTTC. It is translated as CASSPPYSGETQYF. Using reference TRBV7-8 and TRBJ2-5 for the parts outside the CDR3, the full variable domain is GAGVSQSPRYKVAKRGQDVALRCDPISGHVSLFWYQQALGQGPEFLTYFQNEAQLDKSGLPSDRFFAERPEGSVSTLKIQRTQQEDSAVYLCASSPPYSGETQYFGPGTRLLVL.